These T cell receptor beta chains were read from a single sample in a study of cytomegalovirus exposure and HLA in healthy donors. Clones were sequenced by immunoSEQ multiplex PCR, and TCRdb holds only the in-frame ones, with some missing. The repertoire holds some 200,000 clones, with around 78% as singletons. What was sequenced was PBMCs. These receptor sequences come from a woman aged 25 to 39 in good health and CMV-seropositive. The CDR3 runs from the conserved cysteine through the conserved F or W. D genes are given only for firm matches. Size is omitted from some rows. Given values are once, few, many or a class for expanded clones.

clone_size: -; v_call: TRBV7-7; d_call: -; j_call: TRBJ2-3; cdr3_nt: TGTGCCAGCAGCTTGGGCCTCAGCACAGATACGCAGTATTTT; cdr3_aa: CASSLGLSTDTQYF
clone_size: -; v_call: TRBV28; d_call: TRBD1; j_call: TRBJ1-1; cdr3_nt: TGTGCCAGCAGTTTATGGATACCGGGACAGTATCAAGCTTTCTTT; cdr3_aa: CASSLWIPGQYQAFF
clone_size: -; v_call: TRBV27; d_call: -; j_call: TRBJ2-7; cdr3_nt: TGTGCCAGCAGTTTAGGGAGGCAGGCTTACCACGAGCAGTACTTC; cdr3_aa: CASSLGRQAYHEQYF
clone_size: -; v_call: TRBV4-1; d_call: -; j_call: TRBJ1-2; cdr3_nt: TGCGCCAGCAGCCAAGTGTTGAGATCAGTACAGGGCGGAAACTATGGCTACACCTTC; cdr3_aa: CASSQVLRSVQGGNYGYTF
clone_size: -; v_call: TRBV18; d_call: -; j_call: TRBJ1-1; cdr3_nt: TGTGCCAGCTCACCACCAGACGGGAGGGGAACTGAAGCTTTCTTT; cdr3_aa: CASSPPDGRGTEAFF
clone_size: -; v_call: TRBV27; d_call: TRBD1; j_call: TRBJ2-1; cdr3_nt: TGTGCCAGCAGTGTATACAGGGGGTTCTACAATGAGCAGTTCTTC; cdr3_aa: CASSVYRGFYNEQFF
clone_size: -; v_call: TRBV30; d_call: -; j_call: TRBJ2-5; cdr3_nt: TGTGCCTGGACCCCCAGGCTAGCTCCCCAAGAGACCCAGTACTTC; cdr3_aa: CAWTPRLAPQETQYF
clone_size: -; v_call: TRBV7-2; d_call: -; j_call: TRBJ1-4; cdr3_nt: TGTGCCAGCAGCCCTCCTGCAACTAATGAAAAACTGTTTTTT; cdr3_aa: CASSPPATNEKLFF
clone_size: once; v_call: TRBV7-8; d_call: TRBD1; j_call: TRBJ1-1; cdr3_nt: TGTGCCAGCAGCCCTCGACAGGGAGCCCTTAGGGAGAAAGCTTTCTTT; cdr3_aa: CASSPRQGALREKAFF
clone_size: few; v_call: TRBV19; d_call: TRBD1; j_call: TRBJ1-1; cdr3_nt: TGTGCCAGTAGCAAGACAGGGGGAATCACTGAAGCTTTCTTT; cdr3_aa: CASSKTGGITEAFF
clone_size: -; v_call: TRBV7-9; d_call: -; j_call: TRBJ2-7; cdr3_nt: TGTGCCAGCAGCTTGACGGGAGCGTCTTCCTACGAGCAGTACTTC; cdr3_aa: CASSLTGASSYEQYF
clone_size: -; v_call: TRBV5-6; d_call: -; j_call: TRBJ1-1; cdr3_nt: TGTGCCAGCAGCTGGGGGGGCAACACTGAAGCTTTCTTT; cdr3_aa: CASSWGGNTEAFF
clone_size: -; v_call: TRBV10-3; d_call: -; j_call: TRBJ2-6; cdr3_nt: TGTGCCATCAGTGAGTCGACAGTTGGGGCCAACGTCCTGACTTTC; cdr3_aa: CAISESTVGANVLTF
clone_size: -; v_call: TRBV7-2; d_call: TRBD1; j_call: TRBJ2-3; cdr3_nt: TGTGCCAGCAGCCCCCAAGGGGGCGTGTCAGATACGCAGTATTTT; cdr3_aa: CASSPQGGVSDTQYF
clone_size: -; v_call: TRBV7-2; d_call: -; j_call: TRBJ2-1; cdr3_nt: TGTGCCAGCAGCCGTTACTGGGCTAGCACCTTCAATGAGCAGTTCTTC; cdr3_aa: CASSRYWASTFNEQFF
clone_size: few; v_call: TRBV5-1; d_call: TRBD2; j_call: TRBJ2-5; cdr3_nt: TGCGCCAGCAGGGGGGGACTAGCGGGAACGGAGACCCAGTACTTC; cdr3_aa: CASRGGLAGTETQYF
clone_size: -; v_call: TRBV13; d_call: -; j_call: TRBJ1-1; cdr3_nt: TGTGCCAGCAGCTTAGCAGTTACAGGGCTGGATGAAGCTTTCTTT; cdr3_aa: CASSLAVTGLDEAFF
clone_size: -; v_call: TRBV5-1; d_call: -; j_call: TRBJ1-1; cdr3_nt: TGCGCCAGCAGCGAACAGGGAAAAACTGAAGCTTTCTTT; cdr3_aa: CASSEQGKTEAFF
clone_size: -; v_call: TRBV15; d_call: TRBD1; j_call: TRBJ1-5; cdr3_nt: TGTGCCACCAGCGGGACAGGGGGCCCTCGGACCCAGCATTTT; cdr3_aa: CATSGTGGPRTQHF
clone_size: -; v_call: TRBV12-5; d_call: TRBD1; j_call: TRBJ1-1; cdr3_nt: TGTGCTAGTGGTTTGGTAATTGGCAGGGGGCGCCCCACTGAAGCTTTCTTT; cdr3_aa: CASGLVIGRGRPTEAFF
clone_size: once; v_call: TRBV7-2; d_call: TRBD2; j_call: TRBJ2-7; cdr3_nt: TGTGCCAGCAGCTTATCGGGAGGGCGGTACGAGCAGTACTTC; cdr3_aa: CASSLSGGRYEQYF
clone_size: few; v_call: TRBV28; d_call: TRBD2; j_call: TRBJ2-5; cdr3_nt: TGTGCCAGCAGGGGAGGGAGCAGCCAAGAGACCCAGTACTTC; cdr3_aa: CASRGGSSQETQYF
clone_size: -; v_call: TRBV9; d_call: -; j_call: TRBJ2-1; cdr3_nt: TGTGCCAGCAGCGTAGTTTCTAGTCTGAATGAGCAGTTCTTC; cdr3_aa: CASSVVSSLNEQFF
clone_size: few; v_call: TRBV7-2; d_call: -; j_call: TRBJ1-2; cdr3_nt: TGTGCCAGCAACGTAGGGGGGGGACTCCGGGCCTATGGCTACACCTTC; cdr3_aa: CASNVGGGLRAYGYTF
clone_size: -; v_call: TRBV25-1; d_call: -; j_call: TRBJ2-3; cdr3_nt: TGTGCCAGCGGGGACACCTATACGCAGTATTTT; cdr3_aa: CASGDTYTQYF
clone_size: once; v_call: TRBV7-8; d_call: -; j_call: TRBJ1-5; cdr3_nt: TGTGCCAGTCCGGAGGGTGAGCCCGAACAGGATCAGCCCCAGCATTTT; cdr3_aa: CASPEGEPEQDQPQHF
clone_size: few; v_call: TRBV10-3; d_call: -; j_call: TRBJ1-3; cdr3_nt: TGTGCCACACACAGGGACGATGGAAACACCATATATTTT; cdr3_aa: CATHRDDGNTIYF
clone_size: -; v_call: TRBV27; d_call: TRBD2; j_call: TRBJ2-1; cdr3_nt: TGTGCCAGCAGTTTCGGGACTAGCTCCTTGTATGAGCAGTTCTTC; cdr3_aa: CASSFGTSSLYEQFF
clone_size: once; v_call: TRBV14; d_call: TRBD2; j_call: TRBJ2-5; cdr3_nt: TGTGCCAGCAGTCGGACTACCGGGACTAGCGGGAGGGCCCGACAAGAGACCCAGTACTTC; cdr3_aa: CASSRTTGTSGRARQETQYF
clone_size: -; v_call: TRBV19; d_call: -; j_call: TRBJ2-2; cdr3_nt: TGTGCCAGTAGGCCGGGGTTTTTTTACACCGGGGAGCTGTTTTTT; cdr3_aa: CASRPGFFYTGELFF
clone_size: -; v_call: TRBV29-1; d_call: -; j_call: TRBJ1-2; cdr3_nt: TGCAGCGTCCCCCAGGACACGTTTCCCTTCTATGGCTACACCTTC; cdr3_aa: CSVPQDTFPFYGYTF
clone_size: -; v_call: TRBV10-2; d_call: TRBD1; j_call: TRBJ1-1; cdr3_nt: TGCGCCAGCAGTCCGACCAGACAGGGCAGTACTGAAGCTTTCTTT; cdr3_aa: CASSPTRQGSTEAFF
clone_size: -; v_call: TRBV9; d_call: TRBD2; j_call: TRBJ2-2; cdr3_nt: TGTGCCAGCAGCGTAGATGCAGCGGGAGGTACCGGGGAGCTGTTTTTT; cdr3_aa: CASSVDAAGGTGELFF
clone_size: -; v_call: TRBV15; d_call: -; j_call: TRBJ1-2; cdr3_nt: TGTGCCACCAGCAGTCCCCCAGGGGACCAGTATGGCTACACCTTC; cdr3_aa: CATSSPPGDQYGYTF
clone_size: once; v_call: TRBV19; d_call: -; j_call: TRBJ2-7; cdr3_nt: TGTGCCAGTAGTGCCAGCGGAGGGCTCGGCTACGAGCAGTACTTC; cdr3_aa: CASSASGGLGYEQYF
clone_size: few; v_call: TRBV27; d_call: -; j_call: TRBJ2-7; cdr3_nt: TGTGCCAGCAGTTTATCCCGGTGGAGTGAGCAGTACTTC; cdr3_aa: CASSLSRWSEQYF
clone_size: few; v_call: TRBV6-6; d_call: TRBD1; j_call: TRBJ2-4; cdr3_nt: TGTGCCAGCAGAGGTAGTTGGACAGGGGGCAAAAACATTCAGTACTTC; cdr3_aa: CASRGSWTGGKNIQYF
clone_size: once; v_call: TRBV5-1; d_call: -; j_call: TRBJ1-6; cdr3_nt: TGCGCCAGCAGCTTGGATTCGGGGTCTGGTTCACCCCTCCACTTT; cdr3_aa: CASSLDSGSGSPLHF
clone_size: -; v_call: TRBV9; d_call: -; j_call: TRBJ1-1; cdr3_nt: TGTGCCAGCAGCTCCCGACAGGACGGCGCTGAAGCTTTCTTT; cdr3_aa: CASSSRQDGAEAFF
clone_size: few; v_call: TRBV6-5; d_call: TRBD2; j_call: TRBJ2-1; cdr3_nt: TGTGCCAGCAGTTACTCCCTAGCGGCTACGGATGAGCAGTTCTTC; cdr3_aa: CASSYSLAATDEQFF
clone_size: -; v_call: TRBV28; d_call: -; j_call: TRBJ1-4; cdr3_nt: TGTGCCAGCAGTTTATTTCGGTTACAGGGCTCCGGTGAAAAACTGTTTTTT; cdr3_aa: CASSLFRLQGSGEKLFF
clone_size: once; v_call: TRBV7-8; d_call: -; j_call: TRBJ2-7; cdr3_nt: TGTGCCACCATACCCAGGACGGGAAGCGCCTACGAGCAGTACTTC; cdr3_aa: CATIPRTGSAYEQYF
clone_size: -; v_call: TRBV5-4; d_call: -; j_call: TRBJ1-2; cdr3_nt: TGTGCCAGCAGCTTGGTGGGGGGGAGTTACACCTTC; cdr3_aa: CASSLVGGSYTF
clone_size: -; v_call: TRBV10-2; d_call: -; j_call: TRBJ1-5; cdr3_nt: TGCGCCAGCGGGAGGGGCGATGATCAGCCCCAGCATTTT; cdr3_aa: CASGRGDDQPQHF
clone_size: once; v_call: TRBV6-1; d_call: TRBD2; j_call: TRBJ2-1; cdr3_nt: TGTGCCACCCAGGGGATAGCGGGGCCCTACAATGAGCAGTTCTTC; cdr3_aa: CATQGIAGPYNEQFF